The 12 T cell receptor beta chains presented below share a single source sample, sequenced in a study of blood T cell repertoires in COVID-19 (dated by TCRdb to the early 2020s). Library construction relied on the immunoSEQ multiplex PCR assay. The immuneACCESS repertoire file appears here via TCRdb, limited to in-frame rearrangements. These files lack a portion of the clones; in checked studies, under half of the deficit traces to unresolved V genes, and the cause of the others is not known. The sample yields under 130,000 clones; more than 80% were counted once. Jointly, the top ten make up 12% of the sample. Sequenced: peripheral blood. These receptors all come from a human donor in a cohort sampled during active COVID-19.

V usage is TRBV18 and J usage is TRBJ1-1; 8 bases map to TRBD1. J was trimmed by 8 bases and V by 1 base; bases with no gene match: 0. In germline, CDR1 is KGHSH, CDR2 LQKENI. There are 12 residues in the CDR3. CDR3 sequence: CASSPRTGEAFF. The CDR3 bases are TGTGCCAGCTCACCACGGACAGGGGAAGCTTTCTTT.

The genes are TRBV29-1 and TRBJ1-5, with a tentative D call TRBD1 (5 bases). Trimming took 7 bases from V and 4 from J, leaving 23 bases between them. CDR3 length: 16 residues. Germline-derived CDR1 and CDR2 are SQVTM and ANQGSEA. CDR3 coding DNA: TGCAGCGCCAATCACACCCGCAGGGAATCAAATCAGCCCCAGCATTTT. It yields the protein CSANHTRRESNQPQHF.

The chain joins TRBV12-3 or TRBV12-4 to TRBJ1-1, with 8 bases that match TRBD1. CDR3 length: 13 residues. The J segment lost 8 bases and the V segment lost 5 bases, leaving 7 bases of the junction unmatched. The CDR3 is CASSINRGGEAFF. The CDR3, as DNA: TGTGCCAGCAGTATTAACAGGGGGGGGGAAGCTTTCTTT.

This clone was recorded only once. The CDR3 reads CASSGRRYEQYF. CDR3 DNA sequence: TGTGCCAGTAGTGGTCGGAGGTACGAGCAGTACTTC. The chain links TRBV19 to TRBJ2-7, with a weak D call TRBD2 (5 bases). The CDR3 runs 12 residues. V was trimmed by 5 bases and J by 4 bases, leaving 9 bases between them. From germline, CDR1 is LNHDA and CDR2 SQIVND (reference sequence).

The chain couples TRBV7-2 to TRBJ1-3; 7 nucleotides agree with TRBD1. The V and J ends lost 1 base and 0 bases, in that order; junction bases with no gene match: 6. The CDR3 covers 17 residues. The V gene's germline CDR1 is SGHTA and CDR2 FQGNSA. The CDR3 loop is CASSLGTGRHSGNTIYF. The CDR3 region has the DNA TGTGCCAGCAGCTTAGGGACAGGCCGTCACTCTGGAAACACCATATATTTT.

The rearrangement uses TRBV6-1 and TRBJ1-1; D uncertain. The CDR3 runs to 14 residues. The V end lost 2 bases, the J end lost 4 bases, and 11 bases lay between the germline ends. Germline V gene sequence: CDR1 MNHNS, CDR2 SASEGT. CDR3: CASSESQPGTEAFF. In DNA form, the CDR3 reads TGTGCCAGCAGTGAAAGTCAGCCGGGCACTGAAGCTTTCTTT.

CDR3 sequence: CASSLNSDSPLHF. In DNA, the CDR3 is TGTGCCAGCAGCTTAAATTCGGATTCACCCCTCCACTTT. The J gene is TRBJ1-6, the V gene TRBV7-2; no reliable D call. The germline gives CDR1 SGHTA, CDR2 FQGNSA. V was trimmed by 2 bases and J by 8 bases, leaving 7 bases between them. The length of the CDR3 is 13 residues.

The V gene is TRBV25-1, the J gene TRBJ2-5; 14 nucleotides line up with TRBD2. The ends lost 3 bases at V and 1 base at J; junction bases unmatched: 1. Per germline, CDR1 MGHDK and CDR2 SYGVNS. CDR3 length equals 16 residues. The CDR3, as DNA: TGTGCCAGCAGTGATGGGACTAGCGGGGGCCAAGAGACCCAGTACTTC. It specifies CASSDGTSGGQETQYF.

This clone was detected only a few times. The gene calls are TRBV2 and TRBJ1-5; tentatively, D is TRBD1 (5 bases). Deletions cut 0 bases from V and 6 bases from J, with 12 bases between. Germline CDR1 reads SNHLY; CDR2 reads FYNNEI. CDR3 length: 15 residues. The CDR3 protein is CASSEAPGFGQPQHF. The CDR3 DNA reads TGTGCCAGCAGTGAAGCTCCAGGGTTCGGTCAGCCCCAGCATTTT. The variable domain in full, completed from reference TRBV2 and TRBJ1-5, reads EPEVTQTPSHQVTQMGQEVILRCVPISNHLYFYWYRQILGQKVEFLVSFYNNEISEKSEIFDDQFSVERPDGSNFTLKIRSTKLEDSAMYFCASSEAPGFGQPQHFGDGTRLSIL.

In this sample, this clone turned up a few times. This chain joins TRBV5-6 and TRBJ1-3; no clear D. Trimming took 2 bases from V and 2 from J, leaving 14 bases between them. This CDR3 has 16 residues. Germline CDR1 reads SGHDT; CDR2 reads YYEEEE. CDR3 in amino acids: CASSFRTPGTGNTIYF. The CDR3 region has the DNA TGTGCCAGCAGCTTTCGGACCCCGGGAACTGGAAACACCATATATTTT. The complete variable domain, with remaining parts taken from reference TRBV5-6 and TRBJ1-3, reads DAGVTQSPTHLIKTRGQQVTLRCSPKSGHDTVSWYQQALGQGPQFIFQYYEEEERQRGNFPDRFSGHQFPNYSSELNVNALLLGDSALYLCASSFRTPGTGNTIYFGEGSWLTVV.

The chain links TRBV15 to TRBJ1-1; TRBD1 agrees at 7 bases. V shed 2 bases and J 5 bases; nucleotides not matched to a gene: 11. The CDR3 contains 16 residues. The germline gives CDR1 LNHNV, CDR2 YYDKDF (reference sequence). DNA of the CDR3: TGTGCCACCAGCAGAAGAGTGGGTCAGGGGGGTACTGAAGCTTTCTTT. Its protein is CATSRRVGQGGTEAFF.

The V call is TRBV18, the J call TRBJ1-2; TRBD1 matches 8 bases. The V segment lost 2 bases and the J segment 3 bases; nucleotides outside the gene matches: 5. The CDR3 is 15 amino acids. CDR1 is KGHSH, CDR2 LQKENI, per germline. DNA for the CDR3: TGTGCCAGCTCACCAATGGACAGGGTAGACTATGGCTACACCTTC. Translated: CASSPMDRVDYGYTF.